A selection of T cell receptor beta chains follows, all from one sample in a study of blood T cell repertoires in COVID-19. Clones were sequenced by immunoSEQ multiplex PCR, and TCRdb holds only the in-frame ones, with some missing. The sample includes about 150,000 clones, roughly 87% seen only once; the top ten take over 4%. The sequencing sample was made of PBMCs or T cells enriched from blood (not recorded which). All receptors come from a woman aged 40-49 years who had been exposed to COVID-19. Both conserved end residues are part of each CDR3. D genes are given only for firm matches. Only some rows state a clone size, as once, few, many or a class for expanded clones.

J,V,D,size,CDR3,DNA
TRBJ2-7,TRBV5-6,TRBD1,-,CASSMGQGAYEQYF,TGTGCCAGCAGCATGGGACAGGGGGCTTACGAGCAGTACTTC
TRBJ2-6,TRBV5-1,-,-,CASSSQGPSGANVLTF,TGCGCCAGCAGCTCACAGGGCCCGTCTGGGGCCAACGTCCTGACTTTC
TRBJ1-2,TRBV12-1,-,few,CASEADGYTF,TGTGCCAGCGAGGCTGATGGCTACACCTTC
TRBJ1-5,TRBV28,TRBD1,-,CASRTGTGGVVSQHF,TGTGCCAGCAGGACCGGGACAGGGGGCGTGGTGTCCCAGCATTTT
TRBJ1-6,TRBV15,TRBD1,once,CATSAGTDGSPLHF,TGTGCCACCAGCGCGGGGACAGATGGGTCACCCCTCCACTTT
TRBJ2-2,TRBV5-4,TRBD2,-,CASNSRAGGPLAGELFF,TGTGCCAGCAACTCGCGGGCGGGAGGCCCCCTTGCCGGGGAGCTGTTTTTT
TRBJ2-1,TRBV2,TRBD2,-,CASRETSGRSEQFF,TGTGCCAGCAGAGAGACTAGCGGGAGAAGTGAGCAGTTCTTC
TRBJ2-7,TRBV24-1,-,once,CATSDSYEQYF,TGTGCCACCAGTGATTCTTACGAGCAGTACTTC
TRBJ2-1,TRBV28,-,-,CASSPYSLRFYNEQFF,TGTGCCAGCAGTCCCTACAGCCTCCGATTTTACAATGAGCAGTTCTTC
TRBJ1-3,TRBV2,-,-,CASSADTIYF,TGTGCCAGCAGCGCAGACACCATATATTTT